This is a list of T cell receptor beta chains from one sample in a study of T-cell memory formation after mild COVID-19. TCRdb re-analysed the 5' RACE reads in MiXCR, keeping a single row per CDR3 protein. This table holds hundreds of thousands of distinct CDR3 sequences, more than 15% found once. The specimen was PBMCs or a T cell subset sorted from them (not recorded which). These receptors were taken from an adult woman who had mild COVID-19 (a few samples of this study predate the infection). Cell type and time point are not known. CDR3s include the opening cysteine and the closing phenylalanine or tryptophan. Fields, in order: J gene, clone size, D gene, V gene, CDR3 protein, CDR3 DNA. D genes are given only for firm matches. Clone size is given for some rows only: seen once, a few or many times, or a class if the clone is expanded.

j_call: TRBJ1-3
clone_size: few
d_call: -
v_call: TRBV3-1
cdr3_aa: CASSPLRGSSGNTIYF
cdr3_nt: TGTGCCAGCAGCCCCCTAAGGGGTAGTTCTGGAAACACCATATATTTT

j_call: TRBJ1-2
clone_size: -
d_call: -
v_call: TRBV12-3/TRBV12-4
cdr3_aa: CASRRQGRGDYGYTF
cdr3_nt: TGTGCCAGCAGAAGGCAGGGGCGGGGAGACTATGGCTACACCTTC

j_call: TRBJ1-5
clone_size: -
d_call: -
v_call: TRBV27
cdr3_aa: CASTPSIAGERPQHF
cdr3_nt: TGTGCCAGCACTCCTTCCATAGCGGGAGAAAGACCCCAGCATTTT

j_call: TRBJ2-2
clone_size: few
d_call: -
v_call: TRBV24-1
cdr3_aa: CATSDLTGRANTGELFF
cdr3_nt: TGTGCCACCAGTGATCTTACAGGGAGAGCGAACACCGGGGAGCTGTTTTTT

j_call: TRBJ2-1
clone_size: few
d_call: TRBD1
v_call: TRBV7-9
cdr3_aa: CASSLPGGESPSYNEQFF
cdr3_nt: TGTGCCAGCAGCTTACCAGGGGGTGAGTCCCCCTCCTACAATGAGCAGTTCTTC

j_call: TRBJ1-2
clone_size: -
d_call: -
v_call: TRBV4-3
cdr3_aa: CASSQEPGNYGYTF
cdr3_nt: TGCGCCAGCAGCCAAGAGCCAGGGAACTATGGCTACACCTTC

j_call: TRBJ2-1
clone_size: -
d_call: TRBD2
v_call: TRBV14
cdr3_aa: CASSRGTLAGGNEQFF
cdr3_nt: TGTGCCAGCAGCCGGGGCACACTAGCGGGTGGCAATGAGCAGTTCTTC

j_call: TRBJ2-7
clone_size: few
d_call: -
v_call: TRBV24-1
cdr3_aa: CATSDPKVSTYEQYF
cdr3_nt: TGTGCCACCAGTGATCCGAAGGTCAGCACCTACGAGCAGTACTTC

j_call: TRBJ2-5
clone_size: -
d_call: TRBD1
v_call: TRBV12-3/TRBV12-4
cdr3_aa: CASSKTGGMRETQYF
cdr3_nt: TGTGCCAGCAGTAAGACAGGGGGCATGAGGGAGACCCAGTACTTC

j_call: TRBJ1-2
clone_size: few
d_call: TRBD1
v_call: TRBV20-1
cdr3_aa: CSARTSRRTGYYGYTF
cdr3_nt: TGCAGTGCCCGTACCTCCCGGCGGACAGGGTACTATGGCTACACCTTC

j_call: TRBJ1-2
clone_size: few
d_call: -
v_call: TRBV5-6
cdr3_aa: CASQAMRNGYTF
cdr3_nt: TGTGCCAGCCAAGCAATGAGGAATGGCTACACCTTC

j_call: TRBJ2-3
clone_size: few
d_call: -
v_call: TRBV7-9
cdr3_aa: CASSHGQDLVTDTQYF
cdr3_nt: TGTGCCAGCAGCCACGGGCAGGACCTCGTGACAGATACGCAGTATTTT

j_call: TRBJ2-1
clone_size: -
d_call: -
v_call: TRBV7-3
cdr3_aa: CASSLFSINEQFF
cdr3_nt: TGTGCCAGCAGCTTATTTTCCATAAATGAGCAGTTCTTC

j_call: TRBJ1-1
clone_size: few
d_call: -
v_call: TRBV7-3
cdr3_aa: CVGNTEAFF
cdr3_nt: TGTGTAGGGAACACTGAAGCTTTCTTT